This is a list of T cell receptor beta chains from one sample in a study of OX40 agonist ivuxolimab in advanced cancers. Produced via immunoSEQ multiplex PCR; TCRdb's table is partial and in-frame only. The sample has about 93,000 clones, under 95% seen once; the top ten hold roughly 0.5%. Source: CD4+ or CD8+ T cells sorted from blood, taken in a trial of the OX40 agonist ivuxolimab. The receptors here all came from an adult with an advanced solid tumor such as melanoma, head and neck, liver or kidney cancer. The CDR3 runs from the conserved cysteine through the conserved F or W. The D gene is left open where the match is weak. Size is stated for part of the rows, as once, few or many counts, or as a class when the clone is expanded.

j_gene,d_gene,abundance,v_gene,CDR3nt,CDR3aa
TRBJ2-7,.,.,TRBV7-8,TGTGCCAGCACTTCAGGGGGGACGCATCTTGAGCAGTACTTC,CASTSGGTHLEQYF
TRBJ2-3,TRBD2,.,TRBV6-1,TGTGCCAGCAGCACCGGGACTAAGGGGGATACGCAGTATTTT,CASSTGTKGDTQYF
TRBJ2-5,.,.,TRBV6-9,TGTGCCAGCACCTCCCCCCCTTTGGAGACCCAGTACTTC,CASTSPPLETQYF
TRBJ2-5,TRBD1,.,TRBV19,TGTGCCAGTAGTATCACAGGGGGCGGGGAGACCCAGTACTTC,CASSITGGGETQYF
TRBJ1-2,.,.,TRBV27,TGTGCCAGCAGTTTATCAAGACAGATCTATGGCTACACCTTC,CASSLSRQIYGYTF
TRBJ1-2,.,.,TRBV7-2,TGTGCCAGCAGCCTAGGAGGGGTGGGGTATGGCTACACCTTC,CASSLGGVGYGYTF
TRBJ2-1,.,once,TRBV11-2,TGTGCCAGCAGCTTTTTGGAGTATCATGAGCAGTTCTTC,CASSFLEYHEQFF
TRBJ1-2,TRBD1,few,TRBV6-4,TGTGCCAGCAGACCTGAACAGGGGGGCTATGGCTACACCTTC,CASRPEQGGYGYTF
TRBJ2-3,.,.,TRBV10-3,TGTGCCATCAGGAGCACAGATACGCAGTATTTT,CAIRSTDTQYF
TRBJ1-2,TRBD1,.,TRBV6-5,TGTGCCAGCAGCGGGGGACAGAACTATGGCTACACCTTC,CASSGGQNYGYTF
TRBJ1-2,.,.,TRBV5-1,TGCGCCAGCAGCTTGGCCGGGGAGGGGAATGGCTACACCTTC,CASSLAGEGNGYTF
TRBJ1-2,.,.,TRBV9,TGTGCCAGCAGCCCCCGCGCAACCTATGGCTACACCTTC,CASSPRATYGYTF
TRBJ2-2,.,.,TRBV5-1,TGCGCCAGCAGCAGGAAAGGGGGAAACACCGGGGAGCTGTTTTTT,CASSRKGGNTGELFF
TRBJ2-1,.,once,TRBV4-2,TGTGCCAGCAGCCAAGGGGTTGAGCAGTTCTTC,CASSQGVEQFF
TRBJ2-5,.,.,TRBV15,TGTGCCACCAGCAGAGATGTGGGACGGCAAGAGACCCAGTACTTC,CATSRDVGRQETQYF
TRBJ1-3,TRBD1,.,TRBV5-6,TGTGCCAGCAGCATGCGGACAGGTGGAAACACCATATATTTT,CASSMRTGGNTIYF
TRBJ1-2,.,.,TRBV6-1,TGTGCCAGCAGTTCCCCGACAGTCCCTAACTATGGCTACACCTTC,CASSSPTVPNYGYTF
TRBJ1-5,TRBD1,.,TRBV6-4,TGTGGGGATACCGACAGGGGGAGAGGAGGCGATCAGCCCCAGCATTTT,CGDTDRGRGGDQPQHF
TRBJ2-7,TRBD1,.,TRBV5-5,TGTGCCAGCAGCACAGGACAGGGGGCGTACGAGCAGTACTTC,CASSTGQGAYEQYF
TRBJ1-1,.,.,TRBV18,TGTGCCAGCTCACTAGACGCGGAGACTGAAGCTTTCTTT,CASSLDAETEAFF
TRBJ2-3,.,.,TRBV18,TGTGCCAGCTCACCACTCGCGGATAGCACAGATACGCAGTATTTT,CASSPLADSTDTQYF
TRBJ1-1,.,once,TRBV11-3,TGTGCCAGCAGCCCACGGCCCGGGGGGAACACTGAAGCTTTCTTT,CASSPRPGGNTEAFF
TRBJ1-4,TRBD1,.,TRBV27,TGTGCCAGCAGTTCTCCGGGACAGGGGGTAGGCGAAAAACTGTTTTTT,CASSSPGQGVGEKLFF
TRBJ2-2,.,few,TRBV6-1,TGTGCCAGCCGACGGACAGTAAACACCGGGGAGCTGTTTTTT,CASRRTVNTGELFF